A selection of T cell receptor beta chains follows, all from one sample in a study of blood T cell dynamics during melanoma immunotherapy. Measured with immunoSEQ multiplex PCR; TCRdb has only the in-frame clones, and not every one. The table has under 20,000 clones, about 85% seen once. The sequencing used blood, collected from a patient treated with checkpoint blockade. Receptors were obtained from a human donor with melanoma. CDR3s include the opening cysteine and the closing phenylalanine or tryptophan. A D gene is named only where the DNA matches it firmly. Some rows have no size entry. The others give once, few or many, or a class for an expanded clone.

clone_size: NA
v_call: TRBV11-2
j_call: TRBJ2-3
d_call: NA
cdr3_nt: TGTGCCAGCAGCTTAGGGCTAAGCACAGATACGCAGTATTTT
cdr3_aa: CASSLGLSTDTQYF

clone_size: NA
v_call: TRBV19
j_call: TRBJ1-5
d_call: NA
cdr3_nt: TGTGCCAGTAGTACCGGACAGCGCAATCAGCCCCAGCATTTT
cdr3_aa: CASSTGQRNQPQHF

clone_size: NA
v_call: TRBV13
j_call: TRBJ2-5
d_call: NA
cdr3_nt: TGTGCCAGCAGCCCCCCTGGGGGTGAGACCCAGTACTTC
cdr3_aa: CASSPPGGETQYF

clone_size: NA
v_call: TRBV18
j_call: TRBJ2-5
d_call: NA
cdr3_nt: TGTGCCAGCTCACCAGGGGCTGTTTACCAAGAGACCCAGTACTTC
cdr3_aa: CASSPGAVYQETQYF

clone_size: NA
v_call: TRBV19
j_call: TRBJ2-5
d_call: NA
cdr3_nt: TGTGCCAGTAGTATCTCGGAGACCCAGTACTTC
cdr3_aa: CASSISETQYF

clone_size: NA
v_call: TRBV7-9
j_call: TRBJ2-7
d_call: NA
cdr3_nt: TGTGCCAGCAGCTTAAATTCCCAAGAGTACTTC
cdr3_aa: CASSLNSQEYF

clone_size: NA
v_call: TRBV5-1
j_call: TRBJ2-7
d_call: NA
cdr3_nt: TGCGCCAGCAGCGCCCCCGGGCAGGATAACGGCGAGCAGTACTTC
cdr3_aa: CASSAPGQDNGEQYF

clone_size: NA
v_call: TRBV5-4
j_call: TRBJ1-1
d_call: TRBD1
cdr3_nt: TGTGCCAGCAGAAAAGGGACAGGGGAGACTGAAGCTTTCTTT
cdr3_aa: CASRKGTGETEAFF

clone_size: NA
v_call: TRBV25-1
j_call: TRBJ2-1
d_call: TRBD2
cdr3_nt: TGTGCCAGCAGTGAATCCGTGAGCCTAGCGGGGTACAATGAGCAGTTCTTC
cdr3_aa: CASSESVSLAGYNEQFF

clone_size: NA
v_call: TRBV5-1
j_call: TRBJ2-1
d_call: TRBD1
cdr3_nt: TGCGCCAGCAGCTGGGGACAGGGAGAGGGTTACAATGAGCAGTTCTTC
cdr3_aa: CASSWGQGEGYNEQFF

clone_size: NA
v_call: TRBV19
j_call: TRBJ2-7
d_call: TRBD2
cdr3_nt: TGTGCCAGTAGCAACACAGGACTAGCGGGCGAGCAGTACTTC
cdr3_aa: CASSNTGLAGEQYF

clone_size: NA
v_call: TRBV19
j_call: TRBJ2-7
d_call: NA
cdr3_nt: TGTGCCAGTAGTCCGCCGGGAAGGGGTTGGGAGCAGTACTTC
cdr3_aa: CASSPPGRGWEQYF

clone_size: NA
v_call: TRBV10-3
j_call: TRBJ2-2
d_call: TRBD2
cdr3_nt: TGTGCCATCAGTGAGGGGTCAGGACTAGCTGAAACCGGGGAGCTGTTTTTT
cdr3_aa: CAISEGSGLAETGELFF

clone_size: NA
v_call: TRBV6-5
j_call: TRBJ1-4
d_call: NA
cdr3_nt: TGTGCCAGCACCTCCGTGGGCGGGTTAGGTGAAAAACTGTTTTTT
cdr3_aa: CASTSVGGLGEKLFF

clone_size: once
v_call: TRBV13
j_call: TRBJ1-1
d_call: TRBD1
cdr3_nt: TGTGCCAGCAGCTTCCGAAGACAGGGGTACACTGAAGCTTTCTTT
cdr3_aa: CASSFRRQGYTEAFF

clone_size: NA
v_call: TRBV18
j_call: TRBJ2-4
d_call: NA
cdr3_nt: TGTGCCAGCTCGACCTCGGACTATTTAATGGACATTCAGTACTTC
cdr3_aa: CASSTSDYLMDIQYF

clone_size: NA
v_call: TRBV30
j_call: TRBJ2-5
d_call: TRBD1
cdr3_nt: TGTGCCTGGAGTAAAGGGACAGGGCCACAAGAGACCCAGTACTTC
cdr3_aa: CAWSKGTGPQETQYF

clone_size: NA
v_call: TRBV6-4
j_call: TRBJ2-3
d_call: TRBD2
cdr3_nt: TGTGCCAGCAGTGGGCTTAGCGGGAGCACAGATACGCAGTATTTT
cdr3_aa: CASSGLSGSTDTQYF

clone_size: NA
v_call: TRBV28
j_call: TRBJ1-2
d_call: TRBD1
cdr3_nt: TGTGCCAGCAGTTTACCGACAGGGTGGGTCTATGGCTACACCTTC
cdr3_aa: CASSLPTGWVYGYTF

clone_size: NA
v_call: TRBV30
j_call: TRBJ2-3
d_call: TRBD2
cdr3_nt: TGTGCCTGGAGTGTATATAGCGGGAGAGAAGATACGCAGTATTTT
cdr3_aa: CAWSVYSGREDTQYF

clone_size: NA
v_call: TRBV19
j_call: TRBJ2-7
d_call: NA
cdr3_nt: TGTGCCAGTAGCTCGGGAGTCTACGAGCAGTACTTC
cdr3_aa: CASSSGVYEQYF

clone_size: NA
v_call: TRBV19
j_call: TRBJ2-2
d_call: NA
cdr3_nt: TGTGCCAGTAGTATAGGGCAGGGGAACACCGGGGAGCTGTTTTTT
cdr3_aa: CASSIGQGNTGELFF

clone_size: NA
v_call: TRBV5-3
j_call: TRBJ2-7
d_call: TRBD2
cdr3_nt: TGTGCCAGAAGCCCCGACAAGCGGGGGGTCTACGAGCAGTACTTC
cdr3_aa: CARSPDKRGVYEQYF

clone_size: NA
v_call: TRBV9
j_call: TRBJ2-3
d_call: TRBD1
cdr3_nt: TGTGCCAGCAGCGTAGAAGGGGGACAGGGGACAGATACGCAGTATTTT
cdr3_aa: CASSVEGGQGTDTQYF

clone_size: NA
v_call: TRBV4-2
j_call: TRBJ2-5
d_call: NA
cdr3_nt: TGTGCCAGCAGCCAAGGATCTCAGGCAGAGACCCAGTACTTC
cdr3_aa: CASSQGSQAETQYF

clone_size: NA
v_call: TRBV19
j_call: TRBJ2-6
d_call: NA
cdr3_nt: TGTGCCAGTACGACATCGAGCTCTGGGGCCAACGTCCTGACTTTC
cdr3_aa: CASTTSSSGANVLTF

clone_size: NA
v_call: TRBV5-1
j_call: TRBJ1-2
d_call: TRBD1
cdr3_nt: TGCGCCAGCAGCTCAGGGGGCGACTATGGCTACACCTTC
cdr3_aa: CASSSGGDYGYTF